The clone carrying this T cell receptor beta chain occurred a few times. As yet, its antigen is unknown. This specimen belongs to a study of molecular identifiers for immune sequencing clone quantification. Across the whole study: RNA, taken in replicates from approximately 20,000 or 100,000 naive CD8 cells, was split five ways, with four sequenced. Study-wide findings and caveats: In naive cells, clones above 20 RNA copies held under 1% of molecules, whereas in effector cells they held over 98%.

TCRdb called the PCR reads again in MiXCR, with one record for every CDR3 protein. The sample lists approximately 590,000 distinct CDR3 sequences; roughly 23% were seen once. Trimming removed 0 bases from V and 3 bases from J, with 6 bases in between. Germline CDR1 and CDR2: DFQATT and SNEGSKA (reference sequence). CDR3 length: 12 amino acids. This TCR was sampled from a human donor in good health. Some libraries in this study had Jurkat cell RNA spiked in. This chain joins TRBV20-1 and TRBJ2-7; no reliable D call. The sequenced material came from naive CD8+ T cells from blood, with Jurkat cell RNA spiked in. Indicated subset: FACS-sorted CD8+CD4-CCR7+CD45RA+ naive T cells. CDR3: CSARDRVYEQYF. DNA of the CDR3: TGCAGTGCTAGAGATAGGGTCTACGAGCAGTACTTC.